This entry lists 7 T cell receptor beta chains sequenced from one sample in a study of T cells after yellow fever vaccination. From the 5' RACE reads, TCRdb called clonotypes with MiXCR, one entry per CDR3 protein. The sample includes roughly 340,000 distinct CDR3 sequences, approximately 4% of them seen just once. The sample in question was PBMCs, obtained 5 days after the yellow fever booster vaccination. The receptors originated from a young man who received the YFV17D yellow fever vaccine.

This clonotype was observed many times. The chain employs TRBV6-2 or TRBV6-3 and TRBJ2-2; D is unclear. Germline V gene lookup returns CDR1 MNHEY and CDR2 SVGEGT. V was pared by 4 bases and J by 9 bases, with 15 bases between. The CDR3 length is 14 residues. The CDR3 DNA follows: TGTGCCAGCAGTTTAACGGATTACGGCTGGGAGCTGTTTTTT. This encodes CASSLTDYGWELFF.

This clonotype was seen repeatedly, ten times or more. DNA of the CDR3: TGCGCCAGCACAGACAGGGGTGCCTACGAGCAGTACTTC. It is translated as CASTDRGAYEQYF. The chain links TRBV5-1 to TRBJ2-7; TRBD1 matches 8 bases. Germline V CDR1 and CDR2: SGHRS, YFSETQ. V trimming: 6 bases; J trimming: 2 bases; junction bases outside the gene matches: 4. The CDR3 has 13 residues. Based on the CDR3 plus reference TRBV5-1 and TRBJ2-7, the full variable domain is KAGVTQTPRYLIKTRGQQVTLSCSPISGHRSVSWYQQTPGQGLQFLFEYFSETQRNKGNFPGRFSGRQFSNSRSEMNVSTLELGDSALYLCASTDRGAYEQYFGPGTRLTVT.

This clonotype was counted ten times or more. J is TRBJ2-1 and V is TRBV7-9, with 7 bases aligning to TRBD1. V shed 4 bases, J shed 7 bases, and the junction held 4 bases outside the gene matches. The germline V gene encodes CDR1 SEHNR and CDR2 FQNEAQ (reference sequence). The CDR3 is made up of 13 amino acids. CDR3 residues: CASSSGRGNEQFF. The CDR3 coding sequence is TGTGCCAGCAGCTCGGGCAGGGGGAATGAGCAGTTCTTC.

This clonotype was seen only a few times. The chain recombines TRBV9 with TRBJ1-2, with D perhaps matching TRBD1 (5 bases). Germline CDR1 is SGDLS and CDR2 is YYNGEE. The CDR3 loop spans 14 amino acids. Trimming stripped 0 bases from V and 2 bases from J, with 8 bases between. CDR3 nucleotides: TGTGCCAGCAGCGTAGATCCAGGGAACTATGGCTACACCTTC. As protein: CASSVDPGNYGYTF.

This clonotype was recorded a few times. The J gene is TRBJ2-7, the V gene TRBV27; unclear D gene. The CDR3 loop spans 14 amino acids. CDR1 is MNHEY, CDR2 SMNVEV, per germline (reference sequence). V lost 6 bases, J lost 0 bases, and 12 bases lay in between. CDR3 in DNA: TGTGCCAGCAGAGAGATAGGGTCCTCCTACGAGCAGTACTTC. Translation: CASREIGSSYEQYF.

The DNA for the CDR3 is TGTGCCAGCATGGCTGAGAACACTGAAGCTTTCTTT. It codes for CASMAENTEAFF. V is TRBV6-6 and J is TRBJ1-1; D uncertain. The CDR3 runs to 12 residues. The germline gives CDR1 MNHNY, CDR2 SVGAGI (reference sequence). V gave up 7 bases and J gave up 1 base, with 7 bases separating them.

This clonotype has at least ten counts. This sequence joins TRBV7-2 and TRBJ2-1; TRBD2 might be the D (7 bases). V lost 3 bases and J 0 bases, leaving 12 bases between the germline ends. The CDR3 spans 16 residues. Germline loops: CDR1 SGHTA, CDR2 FQGNSA. The CDR3 DNA follows: TGTGCCAGCAGCTTGGGCGGGGGCCACTCCTACAATGAGCAGTTCTTC. Its protein is CASSLGGGHSYNEQFF.